The 16 T cell receptor beta chains given below trace back to one sample, sequenced in a study of T-cell reconstitution after alpha-beta-depleted transplantation in children. Preparation of the TCRbeta library involved a method that used unique molecular identifiers. Each CDR3 protein is one row after TCRdb ran MiXCR on the PCR reads. Of fewer than 750,000 distinct CDR3 sequences detected, 25% to 30% appear once; the ten largest clones hold around a third. Here the sequenced sample was PBMCs, taken before TCRalphabeta/CD19-depleted stem cell transplant. These receptors all come from a boy less than two years old with Wiskott-Aldrich syndrome, due to receive a stem cell transplant.

This clonotype was seen a few times. This chain connects TRBV20-1 to TRBJ1-5; 9 positions agree with TRBD1. Germline trimming cut 5 bases from V and 7 bases from J; bases unmatched to any gene: 3. CDR1 DFQATT and CDR2 SNEGSKA come from the germline V gene (reference sequence). This CDR3 is built from 12 residues. The DNA of the CDR3 is TGCAGTGCTGGGGACAGGGACCAGCCCCAGCATTTT. Its translation is CSAGDRDQPQHF.

The chain recombines TRBV5-1 with TRBJ2-2; no clear D. Germline V gene lookup returns CDR1 SGHRS and CDR2 YFSETQ. The CDR3 runs to 13 residues. Trimming removed 5 bases from V and 4 bases from J, with 9 bases in between. In nucleotides, the CDR3 is TGCGCCAGCAGTAGGGTTGTCACCGGGGAGCTGTTTTTT. Translating it yields CASSRVVTGELFF.

This clonotype was found a few times. Its ends do not fully match the called genes, so a read error is possible. The chain uses TRBV12-3 or TRBV12-4 and TRBJ1-4; TRBD1 might be the D (6 bases). This CDR3 has 13 residues. The CDR3 coding sequence is TGTGCCAGCAGTTTGGGGACCGGGACAAACCTACTTTTT. Its translation: CASSLGTGTNLLF.

V and J are TRBV6-1 and TRBJ2-1, with 9 bases lining up with TRBD2. Trimming at V came to 2 bases and at J to 9 bases, leaving 20 bases not matched to a gene. This CDR3 spans 19 amino acids. CDR1 MNHNS and CDR2 SASEGT come from the germline V gene. CDR3 region: CASSEFIRRAGGPVFEQFF. In DNA form, the CDR3 reads TGTGCCAGCAGTGAATTCATCCGACGGGCGGGAGGGCCTGTATTTGAGCAGTTCTTC.

This clonotype was seen only a few times. The V call is TRBV7-2, the J call TRBJ2-3, with 8 positions matching TRBD2. J was trimmed by 6 bases and V by 2 bases; bases with no gene match: 13. Per the germline V gene, CDR1 is SGHTA and CDR2 is FQGNSA. This CDR3 has 17 residues. The CDR3 protein is CASSLWPMSGSYDTQYF. CDR3 nucleotides: TGTGCCAGCAGCTTATGGCCGATGAGCGGGAGTTATGATACGCAGTATTTT.

In this sample, this clonotype turned up a few times. The rearrangement links TRBV30 to TRBJ2-3, with 11 bases that match TRBD2. After removal of 5 bases from V and 6 bases from J, the junction contained 7 bases not matched to a gene. Germline assignment: CDR1 GTSNPN and CDR2 SVGIG (reference sequence). The CDR3 extends over 14 amino acids. CDR3: CAWQLAGGSDTQYF. In DNA, the CDR3 is TGTGCCTGGCAATTAGCGGGAGGGTCCGATACGCAGTATTTT.

This sequence joins TRBV6-1 and TRBJ1-5; D not certain. Germline loops: CDR1 MNHNS, CDR2 SASEGT. CDR3 length equals 14 residues. V gave up 3 bases and J gave up 3 bases, with 9 bases separating them. The CDR3 DNA reads TGTGCCAGCAGTGAGGTCCCTACCAATCAGCCCCAGCATTTT. Translating gives CASSEVPTNQPQHF.

The V gene is TRBV20-1, the J gene TRBJ2-7; 8 nucleotides agree with TRBD2. This CDR3 is 14 amino acids long. Germline lookup yields CDR1 DFQATT and CDR2 SNEGSKA (reference sequence). J was trimmed by 2 bases and V by 1 base; bases with no gene match: 4. CDR3 sequence reads: CSARVWTSPYEQYF. CDR3 DNA sequence: TGCAGTGCTAGAGTTTGGACTAGCCCCTACGAGCAGTACTTC.

This clonotype was counted a few times. The V call is TRBV24-1, the J call TRBJ1-2; TRBD1 might be the D (5 bases). The germline V gene has CDR1 KGHDR and CDR2 SFDVKD. V was trimmed by 4 bases and J by 7 bases, leaving 15 bases between them. The CDR3 length is 14 residues. The CDR3 sequence is CATSDSPGTVGYTF. The CDR3, as DNA: TGTGCCACCAGTGACTCACCTGGGACGGTTGGCTACACCTTC.

Only a few counts were recorded for this clonotype. Written as DNA, the CDR3 is TGTGCCAGCAGCCCAGGGACTAGCGGGAGTAGTGAGCAGTACTTC. Translated, it gives CASSPGTSGSSEQYF. This rearrangement joins TRBV5-6 to TRBJ2-7; 14 bases align to TRBD2. CDR3 length: 15 amino acids. Germline V gives CDR1 SGHDT, CDR2 YYEEEE. The trim removed 4 bases at V and 7 bases at J, leaving 7 bases unmatched.

The rearrangement joins TRBV20-1 to TRBJ2-1, with a weak D call TRBD1 (6 bases). Per the germline V gene, CDR1 is DFQATT and CDR2 is SNEGSKA (reference sequence). The V end lost 5 bases, the J end lost 9 bases, and 11 bases lay between the germline ends. This CDR3 is built from 11 residues. CDR3 nucleotides: TGCAGTGCTCAAGGGGGAATTGAGCAGTTCTTC. It codes for CSAQGGIEQFF.

This clonotype was counted at least ten times. J is TRBJ2-2 and V is TRBV7-2; 7 positions match TRBD1. After removal of 6 bases from V and 1 base from J, the junction contained 8 bases not matched to a gene. This CDR3 contains 16 residues. The V gene's germline CDR1 is SGHTA and CDR2 FQGNSA. CDR3 amino acids: CASSYRGILNTGELFF. In DNA form, the CDR3 reads TGTGCCAGCAGTTACAGGGGAATCCTGAACACCGGGGAGCTGTTTTTT.

The chain joins TRBV5-1 to TRBJ2-3; perhaps TRBD2 as D (5 bases). The germline V gene encodes CDR1 SGHRS and CDR2 YFSETQ. V was pared by 4 bases and J by 3 bases, with 15 bases between. This CDR3 has 15 residues. DNA for the CDR3: TGCGCCAGCAGCCCCCCGGCGAGAGGGACAGATACGCAGTATTTT. Translation gives CASSPPARGTDTQYF. The variable domain in full, with the rest retrieved from reference TRBV5-1 and TRBJ2-3, is KAGVTQTPRYLIKTRGQQVTLSCSPISGHRSVSWYQQTPGQGLQFLFEYFSETQRNKGNFPGRFSGRQFSNSRSEMNVSTLELGDSALYLCASSPPARGTDTQYFGPGTRLTVL.

This clonotype was counted between two and nine times. The CDR3 nucleotides are TGCGCCAGCAGGGGAACCGGGACAGGGGGCTACGAGCAGTACTTC. It specifies CASRGTGTGGYEQYF. J is TRBJ2-7 and V is TRBV5-1; TRBD1 agrees at 11 bases. The CDR3 is 15 amino acids. Trimming took 5 bases from V and 3 from J; bases not matched to a gene: 7. In germline, CDR1 is SGHRS, CDR2 YFSETQ.

Only a few counts were recorded for this clonotype. The V gene is TRBV5-1, the J gene TRBJ1-1; possibly TRBD1 for D (5 bases). Germline values: CDR1 SGHRS, CDR2 YFSETQ. This CDR3 is built from 13 residues. The V end lost 1 base, the J end lost 5 bases, and 9 bases lay between the germline ends. CDR3 DNA: TGCGCCAGCAGCTTGTGGGGCAGGACTGAAGCTTTCTTT. Translated, it gives CASSLWGRTEAFF.

This clonotype was detected ten times or more. CDR3 sequence (DNA): TGCAGTGCTAGGAGGGGTACAGGAGCCTACGAGCAGTACTTC. This encodes CSARRGTGAYEQYF. The rearrangement joins TRBV20-1 to TRBJ2-7; D possibly uses TRBD1 or TRBD2 (5 bases each). The CDR3 contains 14 residues. CDR1 is DFQATT, CDR2 SNEGSKA, per germline (reference sequence). Deletions cut 3 bases from V and 2 bases from J, with 14 bases between.